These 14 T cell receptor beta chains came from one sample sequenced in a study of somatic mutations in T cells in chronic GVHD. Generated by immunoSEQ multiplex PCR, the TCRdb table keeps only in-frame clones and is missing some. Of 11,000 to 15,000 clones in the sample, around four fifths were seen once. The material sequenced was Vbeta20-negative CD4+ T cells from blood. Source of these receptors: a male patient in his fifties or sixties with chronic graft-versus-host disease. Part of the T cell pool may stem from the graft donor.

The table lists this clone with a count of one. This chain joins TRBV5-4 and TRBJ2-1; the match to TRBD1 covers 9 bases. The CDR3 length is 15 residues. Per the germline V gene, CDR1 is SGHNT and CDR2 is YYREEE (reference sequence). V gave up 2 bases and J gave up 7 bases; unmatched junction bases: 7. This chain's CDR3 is CASSFGDRAKNEQFF. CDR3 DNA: TGTGCCAGCAGCTTCGGGGACAGGGCGAAAAATGAGCAGTTCTTC.

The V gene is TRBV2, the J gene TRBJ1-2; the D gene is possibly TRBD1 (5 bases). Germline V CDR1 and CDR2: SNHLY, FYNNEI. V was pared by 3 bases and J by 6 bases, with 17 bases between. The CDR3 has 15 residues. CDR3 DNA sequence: TGTGCCAGCAGTGAGGAAGGGGCGTTGGGGAATGGCTACACCTTC. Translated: CASSEEGALGNGYTF.

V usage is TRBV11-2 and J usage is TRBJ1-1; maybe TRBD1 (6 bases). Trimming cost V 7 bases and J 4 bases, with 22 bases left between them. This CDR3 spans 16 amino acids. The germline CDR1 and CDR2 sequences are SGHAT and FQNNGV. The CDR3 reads CASKMGAAFEGTEAFF. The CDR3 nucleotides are TGTGCCAGCAAAATGGGGGCTGCGTTTGAGGGCACTGAAGCTTTCTTT.

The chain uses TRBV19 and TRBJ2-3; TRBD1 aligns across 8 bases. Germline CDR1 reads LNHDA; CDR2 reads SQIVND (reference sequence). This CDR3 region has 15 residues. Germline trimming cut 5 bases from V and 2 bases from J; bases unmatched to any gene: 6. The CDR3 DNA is TGTGCCAGTAGTCAGACAGGGGACCCCACAGATACGCAGTATTTT. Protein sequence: CASSQTGDPTDTQYF.

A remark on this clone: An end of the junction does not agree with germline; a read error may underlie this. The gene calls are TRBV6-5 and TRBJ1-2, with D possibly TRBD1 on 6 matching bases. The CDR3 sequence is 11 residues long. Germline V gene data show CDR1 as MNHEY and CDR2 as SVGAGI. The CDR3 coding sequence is TGTGCCAGCAGCACCCGGACAGTTTTCGCCTTC. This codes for CASSTRTVFAF.

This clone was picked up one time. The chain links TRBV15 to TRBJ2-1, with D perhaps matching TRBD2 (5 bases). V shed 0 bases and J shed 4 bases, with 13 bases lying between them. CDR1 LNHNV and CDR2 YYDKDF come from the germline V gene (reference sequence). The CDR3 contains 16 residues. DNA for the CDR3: TGTGCCACCAGCAGAGATGGAGCGGTAGGTTACAATGAGCAGTTCTTC. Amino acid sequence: CATSRDGAVGYNEQFF.

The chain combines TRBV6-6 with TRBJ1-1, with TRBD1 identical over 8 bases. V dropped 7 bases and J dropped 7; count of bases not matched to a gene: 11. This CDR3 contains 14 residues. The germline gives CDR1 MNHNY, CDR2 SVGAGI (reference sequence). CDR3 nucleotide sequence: TGTGCCAGCACCATGGGGGCAGGGGGCATTGAAGCTTTCTTT. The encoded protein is CASTMGAGGIEAFF.

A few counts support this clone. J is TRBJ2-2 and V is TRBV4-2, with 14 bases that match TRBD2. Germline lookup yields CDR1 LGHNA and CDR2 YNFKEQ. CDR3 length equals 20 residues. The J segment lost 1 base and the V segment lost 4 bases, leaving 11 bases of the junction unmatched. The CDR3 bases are TGTGCCAGCAGCCCCCTTGGACTAGCGGGGGGCCAGGGGAACACCGGGGAGCTGTTTTTT. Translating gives CASSPLGLAGGQGNTGELFF.

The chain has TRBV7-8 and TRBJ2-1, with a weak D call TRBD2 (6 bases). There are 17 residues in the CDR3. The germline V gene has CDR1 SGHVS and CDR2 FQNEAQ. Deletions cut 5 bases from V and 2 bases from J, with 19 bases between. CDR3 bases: TGTGCCAGCAGCCCCCGAGGTAGACTAGTGACCTACAATGAGCAGTTCTTC. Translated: CASSPRGRLVTYNEQFF.

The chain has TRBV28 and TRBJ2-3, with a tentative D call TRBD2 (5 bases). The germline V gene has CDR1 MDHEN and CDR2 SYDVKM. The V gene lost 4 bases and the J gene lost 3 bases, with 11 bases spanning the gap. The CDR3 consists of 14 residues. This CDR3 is CASSSLPGTDTQYF. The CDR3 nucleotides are TGTGCCAGCAGTTCCCTCCCGGGGACAGATACGCAGTATTTT. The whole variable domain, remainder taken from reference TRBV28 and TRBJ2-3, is DVKVTQSSRYLVKRTGEKVFLECVQDMDHENMFWYRQDPGLGLRLIYFSYDVKMKEKGDIPEGYSVSREKKERFSLILESASTNQTSMYLCASSSLPGTDTQYFGPGTRLTVL.

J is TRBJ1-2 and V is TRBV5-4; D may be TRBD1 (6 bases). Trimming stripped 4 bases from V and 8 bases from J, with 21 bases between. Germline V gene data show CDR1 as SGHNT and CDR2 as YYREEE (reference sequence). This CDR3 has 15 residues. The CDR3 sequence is CASSPRGGQGHGYTF. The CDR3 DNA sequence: TGTGCCAGCAGCCCACGAGGCGGGCAGGGGCACGGCTACACCTTC.

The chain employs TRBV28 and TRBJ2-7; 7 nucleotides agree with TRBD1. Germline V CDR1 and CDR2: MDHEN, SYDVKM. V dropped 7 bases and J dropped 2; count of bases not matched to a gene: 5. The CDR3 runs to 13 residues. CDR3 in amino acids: CASTPGQTYEQYF. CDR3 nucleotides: TGTGCCAGCACCCCGGGACAGACCTACGAGCAGTACTTC. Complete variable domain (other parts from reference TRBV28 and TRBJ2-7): DVKVTQSSRYLVKRTGEKVFLECVQDMDHENMFWYRQDPGLGLRLIYFSYDVKMKEKGDIPEGYSVSREKKERFSLILESASTNQTSMYLCASTPGQTYEQYFGPGTRLTVT.

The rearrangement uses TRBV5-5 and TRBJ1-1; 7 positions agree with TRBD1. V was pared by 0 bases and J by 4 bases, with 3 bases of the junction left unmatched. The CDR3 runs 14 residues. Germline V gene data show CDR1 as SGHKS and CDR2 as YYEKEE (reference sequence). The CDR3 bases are TGTGCCAGCAGCTTGGACTCAGGGGGCACTGAAGCTTTCTTT. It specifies CASSLDSGGTEAFF.

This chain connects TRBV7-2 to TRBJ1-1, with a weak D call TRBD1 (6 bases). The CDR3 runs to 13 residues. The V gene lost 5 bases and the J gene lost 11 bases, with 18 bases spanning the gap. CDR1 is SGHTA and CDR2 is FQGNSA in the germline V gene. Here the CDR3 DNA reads TGTGCCAGCAGCCCTCAAGGGGGTTCGGTTGCTTTCTTT. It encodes CASSPQGGSVAFF.